The 19 T cell receptor beta chains listed next were all sequenced from one sample in a study of regulatory T cells in long-lasting Graves disease. Libraries of TCR beta came from iRepertoire HTBI primers plus Arm-PCR of CDR3 regions. TCRdb used MiXCR to reprocess the multiplex PCR reads, holding one entry per CDR3 protein. The profile shows a few hundred thousand distinct CDR3 sequences, around 22% of them singletons. Documented time point: persistent/refractory GD, antithyroid drugs over 5 years with positive TRAb. After RNA was extracted from PBMCs, the TCR library was made from it. Here the sequenced sample was peripheral blood mononuclear cells (PBMCs), taken when the disease was refractory, from a patient treated with antithyroid drugs. These receptors were obtained from a female donor with Graves disease.

This sequence joins TRBV28 and TRBJ2-5, with 11 bases matching TRBD2. This CDR3 comprises 15 residues. Germline V CDR1 and CDR2: MDHEN, SYDVKM. The V segment lost 5 bases and the J segment 5 bases; nucleotides outside the gene matches: 7. The CDR3, as DNA: TGTGCCAGCAGTCCTAGCGGGAGGCCCTTGGAGACCCAGTACTTC. It specifies CASSPSGRPLETQYF.

The genes are TRBV5-1 and TRBJ2-3, with 8 positions matching TRBD2. The CDR3 has 16 residues. The V and J ends lost 1 base and 2 bases, in that order; junction bases with no gene match: 6. The germline CDR1 and CDR2 sequences are SGHRS and YFSETQ. The CDR3 sequence is CASSLRAGDHTDTQYF. CDR3 nucleotides: TGCGCCAGCAGCTTGAGAGCGGGAGACCACACAGATACGCAGTATTTT.

The V and J genes are TRBV28 and TRBJ2-2; D is unclear. CDR3 length: 16 residues. Between the trimmed V and J ends, which lost 3 bases and 0 bases, there was a span of 11 bases. Germline values: CDR1 MDHEN, CDR2 SYDVKM. As DNA, the CDR3 is TGTGCCAGCAGTTTTATCGCAAAGTCGAACACCGGGGAGCTGTTTTTT. Its protein is CASSFIAKSNTGELFF.

This clonotype appeared a few times. J is TRBJ1-2 and V is TRBV7-9; 9 positions match TRBD1. V lost 2 bases, J lost 3 bases, and 7 bases stayed unmatched. CDR1 is SEHNR, CDR2 FQNEAQ, per germline (reference sequence). The CDR3 loop spans 16 amino acids. Here the CDR3 reads CASSLTRGQGDYGYTF. The CDR3 DNA reads TGTGCCAGCAGCTTAACACGGGGACAGGGAGACTATGGCTACACCTTC.

The chain recombines TRBV20-1 with TRBJ2-7, with no clear D. This CDR3 region has 14 residues. Germline lookup yields CDR1 DFQATT and CDR2 SNEGSKA (reference sequence). V lost 6 bases and J 0 bases, leaving 15 bases between the germline ends. The CDR3 sequence is CSAPRPSSSYEQYF. The DNA of the CDR3 is TGCAGTGCCCCCCGCCCGAGCAGCTCCTACGAGCAGTACTTC.

This clonotype appeared a few times. The chain joins TRBV27 to TRBJ2-7; D call uncertain. V lost 6 bases, J lost 5 bases, and 11 bases lay in between. CDR3 length: 12 residues. Germline CDR1 and CDR2: MNHEY and SMNVEV (reference sequence). The CDR3: CASSPYSDEQYF. The CDR3 nucleotides are TGTGCCAGCAGCCCTTACAGCGACGAGCAGTACTTC.

The rearrangement joins TRBV28 to TRBJ2-1; D is uncertain. The CDR3 loop spans 13 amino acids. In germline, CDR1 is MDHEN, CDR2 SYDVKM. The V end lost 8 bases, the J end lost 2 bases, and 10 bases lay between the germline ends. CDR3 bases: TGTGCCAGCTCGTCCAAGGCCTACAATGAGCAGTTCTTC. As protein: CASSSKAYNEQFF.

This clonotype was seen a few times. The chain is built from TRBV30 and TRBJ1-2; D might be TRBD1 (5 bases). The germline V gene has CDR1 GTSNPN and CDR2 SVGIG (reference sequence). This CDR3 is 14 amino acids long. V was trimmed by 3 bases and J by 5 bases, leaving 16 bases between them. CDR3 in amino acids: CAWRAGPGIYGYTF. CDR3 DNA sequence: TGTGCCTGGAGAGCGGGACCGGGAATTTATGGCTACACCTTC.

This clonotype has at least ten counts. The CDR3 spells CASTEDSNQPQHF. The DNA for the CDR3 is TGTGCCAGCACCGAGGATAGCAATCAGCCCCAGCATTTT. The V gene is TRBV6-1, the J gene TRBJ1-5; unclear D gene. The germline V gene has CDR1 MNHNS and CDR2 SASEGT. Between the trimmed V and J ends, which lost 7 bases and 0 bases, there was a span of 7 bases. The CDR3 runs to 13 residues.

The chain carries TRBV10-3 and TRBJ2-2; D might be TRBD1 or TRBD2, each matching 5 bases. Trimming stripped 6 bases from V and 0 bases from J, with 14 bases between. Per the germline V gene, CDR1 is ENHRY and CDR2 is SYGVKD. The CDR3 consists of 16 residues. CDR3 sequence reads: CAIRSGPPANTGELFF. CDR3 in DNA: TGTGCCATCAGATCGGGACCCCCAGCGAACACCGGGGAGCTGTTTTTT.

Ten or more counts support this clonotype. This chain uses TRBV28 with TRBJ2-5, with TRBD1 matching over 7 bases. Unmatched junction bases numbered 5, after V lost 6 bases and J lost 4 bases. The CDR3 spans 13 residues. The germline V gene has CDR1 MDHEN and CDR2 SYDVKM. CDR3: CASRTPGGETQYF. Here the CDR3 DNA reads TGTGCCAGCAGGACCCCAGGGGGAGAGACCCAGTACTTC.

The chain couples TRBV7-2 to TRBJ2-7, with 7 bases identical to TRBD1. With 4 bases clipped from V and 4 bases from J, the junction kept 7 bases outside the gene matches. This CDR3 has 14 residues. Germline V gene sequence: CDR1 SGHTA, CDR2 FQGNSA. For the CDR3, the DNA is TGTGCCAGCAGCTCCCAGACAGGGCCGTACGAGCAGTACTTC. This gives the protein CASSSQTGPYEQYF.

This clonotype was observed many times. The V and J genes are TRBV20-1 and TRBJ1-6, with a tentative D call TRBD1 (6 bases). The ends were cut back, 0 bases at V and 6 bases at J, with 15 bases in the middle. The CDR3 totals 16 residues. Germline lookup yields CDR1 DFQATT and CDR2 SNEGSKA (reference sequence). In nucleotides, the CDR3 is TGCAGTGCTAGAGATCTTAAAGGGGGAGGTAATTCACCCCTCCACTTT. This gives the protein CSARDLKGGGNSPLHF.

V and J are TRBV30 and TRBJ2-4; a weak D match, TRBD1 (6 bases). The CDR3 totals 12 residues. V was cut by 1 base and J by 6 bases, with 7 bases left in between. Germline assignment: CDR1 GTSNPN and CDR2 SVGIG (reference sequence). The CDR3 reads CAWSEGGNIQYF. CDR3 DNA: TGTGCCTGGAGTGAAGGGGGAAACATTCAGTACTTC.

The chain uses TRBV5-1 and TRBJ2-3; D unresolved. Germline lookup yields CDR1 SGHRS and CDR2 YFSETQ. There are 14 residues in the CDR3. Trimming stripped 0 bases from V and 6 bases from J, with 11 bases between. The CDR3, as DNA: TGCGCCAGCAGCTTGGTGCTTAGAACCGATACGCAGTATTTT. This encodes CASSLVLRTDTQYF.

Many counts were recorded for this clonotype. The rearrangement joins TRBV27 to TRBJ1-2; maybe TRBD1 (5 bases). Germline CDR1 reads MNHEY; CDR2 reads SMNVEV (reference sequence). V was pared by 8 bases and J by 0 bases, with 13 bases between. The CDR3 has 14 amino acids. CDR3 protein: CASGSQDTNYGYTF. In DNA form, the CDR3 reads TGTGCCAGCGGATCACAGGATACTAACTATGGCTACACCTTC.

In its sample, this clonotype was seen once. The chain combines TRBV10-3 with TRBJ1-1; 7 bases agree with TRBD1. V dropped 10 bases and J dropped 1; count of bases not matched to a gene: 6. The CDR3 extends over 13 amino acids. Germline values: CDR1 ENHRY, CDR2 SYGVKD. The CDR3 DNA is TGTGCCACCGGTGGGACAGAGAACACTGAAGCTTTCTTT. Encoded protein: CATGGTENTEAFF.

V gene TRBV28 combines with J gene TRBJ2-5; 12 bases are a match to TRBD2. The ends lost 1 base at V and 5 bases at J; junction bases unmatched: 5. CDR1 is MDHEN and CDR2 is SYDVKM in the germline V gene. The CDR3 totals 16 residues. CDR3 in DNA: TGTGCCAGCAGTTTATTTGGGACTAGCGGGCAGGAGACCCAGTACTTC. It is translated as CASSLFGTSGQETQYF.

J is TRBJ1-5 and V is TRBV13, with D perhaps TRBD1 (6 bases). V dropped 5 bases and J dropped 4 bases, with 15 bases sitting between them. Germline loops: CDR1 PRHDT, CDR2 FYEKMQ (reference sequence). The CDR3 is 15 residues long. The CDR3 DNA follows: TGTGCCAGCAGCCGGAGCCCAGGGGCAAATCAGCCCCAGCATTTT. Protein: CASSRSPGANQPQHF.